This is a list of T cell receptor beta chains from one sample in a study of blood T cell repertoires in COVID-19. Repertoires were generated with immunoSEQ multiplex PCR, while TCRdb's copy carries only in-frame clones and drops some. The data contain fewer than 600,000 clones, approximately 88% of them singletons. Sequencing was performed on PBMCs or T cells enriched from blood (not recorded which). These receptors were collected from a woman aged 40 to 50 who had recovered from COVID-19. Both conserved end residues are trimmed from each CDR3. The D gene is left open where the match is weak. Where a row states a size, it is once, few, many or the class of an expanded clone; other rows omit it.

V	J	length	size	D	CDR3
TRBV7-9	TRBJ2-7	12	once	TRBD2	ASSLSEGGRSEY
TRBV11-2	TRBJ2-5	11	NA	NA	ASSFPHLETQY
TRBV19	TRBJ1-1	12	NA	NA	ASSIQGRNTEAF
TRBV5-1	TRBJ2-7	13	few	TRBD1	ASSLVGGPLYEQY
TRBV4-1	TRBJ1-5	14	NA	TRBD1	ASSQVGTGPNQPQH
TRBV10-3	TRBJ2-1	15	NA	TRBD2	AISGASGRDGYNEQF
TRBV27	TRBJ1-2	11	few	NA	ASSFGQSYGYT
TRBV10-1	TRBJ2-7	16	NA	NA	ASSEPSPRASSSYEQY
TRBV6-1	TRBJ1-2	10	once	NA	ASSEALYGYT
TRBV6-1	TRBJ1-5	15	NA	TRBD1	ASSEALPGQGYQPQH
TRBV6-5	TRBJ1-2	11	NA	NA	ASSWGEGNGYT
TRBV6-5	TRBJ1-2	14	NA	NA	ASSYSKSPHRGGYT
TRBV5-4	TRBJ1-1	13	NA	NA	ASSVNIGGNTEAF
TRBV5-6	TRBJ2-7	12	NA	NA	ASSWDQGSYEQY
TRBV5-1	TRBJ1-3	12	NA	NA	ASSTGHEGNTIY
TRBV5-4	TRBJ1-6	13	NA	TRBD1	ASSLGQGSGSPLH
TRBV10-3	TRBJ1-2	14	NA	TRBD1	AISESTGGALNGYT
TRBV29-1	TRBJ2-1	13	NA	TRBD2	SVHAPGGPNNEQF
TRBV3-1/TRBV3-2	TRBJ1-3	11	few	NA	ASSQGARNTIY
TRBV24-1	TRBJ2-5	18	once	TRBD1	ATSDFRQKRGQGLSETQY
TRBV29-1	TRBJ2-1	13	NA	TRBD2	SVDYSGRIYNEQF
TRBV11-3	TRBJ2-1	11	NA	NA	ASSGPGTRAQF
TRBV4-2	TRBJ2-5	11	few	NA	ASSQTREETQY
TRBV21-1	TRBJ1-5	13	NA	NA	GRKSPIYSNQPQH
TRBV4-1	TRBJ1-2	13	NA	NA	ASSQDGRGSYGYT
TRBV4-1	TRBJ2-3	13	NA	TRBD2	ASSQATSFTDTQY
TRBV19	TRBJ1-5	13	once	TRBD1	ASSHLGQGGPAQH
TRBV19	TRBJ2-1	15	NA	TRBD2	ASSGDSSGSSYNEQF
TRBV5-5	TRBJ2-7	11	few	TRBD2	ASSLVVSGNGY
TRBV5-1	TRBJ2-7	16	NA	TRBD2	ASSFTSGRASFSHEQY
TRBV11-2	TRBJ2-5	12	NA	TRBD2	ASSPRLARETQY
TRBV6-2/TRBV6-3	TRBJ2-2	14	NA	NA	ASSYWIRGAPGELF
TRBV9	TRBJ2-2	12	NA	NA	ASSAYTSTGELF